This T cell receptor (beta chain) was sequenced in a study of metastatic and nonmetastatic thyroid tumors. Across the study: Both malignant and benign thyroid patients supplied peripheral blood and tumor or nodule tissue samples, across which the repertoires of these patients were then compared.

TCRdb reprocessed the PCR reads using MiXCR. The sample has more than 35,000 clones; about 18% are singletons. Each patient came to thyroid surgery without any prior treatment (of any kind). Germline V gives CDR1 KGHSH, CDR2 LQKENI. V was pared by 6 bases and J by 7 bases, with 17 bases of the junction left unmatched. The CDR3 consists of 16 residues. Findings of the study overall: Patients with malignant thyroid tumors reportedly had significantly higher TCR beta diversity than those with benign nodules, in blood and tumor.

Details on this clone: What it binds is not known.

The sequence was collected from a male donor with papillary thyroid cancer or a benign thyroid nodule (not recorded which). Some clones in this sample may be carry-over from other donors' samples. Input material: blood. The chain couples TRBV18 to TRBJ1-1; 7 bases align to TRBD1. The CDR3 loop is CASSPSDRPLKGEAFF. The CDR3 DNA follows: TGTGCCAGCTCTCCTTCGGACAGGCCGCTTAAGGGTGAAGCTTTCTTT.